These T cell receptor beta chains were read from a single sample in a study of T cell responses to AZD1222 COVID-19 vaccine. This table comes from immunoSEQ multiplex PCR, and its TCRdb copy is limited to in-frame clones, with some not included. The sample contains some 120,000 clones, 90% of which appear only once. This specimen consisted of peripheral blood, obtained on day 0 of MenACWY control vaccination. The source of these receptors is an adult in good health. CDR3s include the opening cysteine and the closing phenylalanine or tryptophan. D genes are given only for firm matches. The size entry is marked missing in some rows and otherwise reads once, few, many or a size class.

CDR3 DNA	CDR3 protein	V gene	J gene	CDR3 length	D gene	clone size
TGTGCCAGCAGTTCCGGACAGTCGACCTACGAGCAGTACTTC	CASSSGQSTYEQYF	TRBV6-5	TRBJ2-7	14	.	.
TGCGCCAGCACCCCTCCGGGACAGACCGGGGAGCTGTTTTTT	CASTPPGQTGELFF	TRBV23-1	TRBJ2-2	14	TRBD1	.
TGTGCCGAGGGGGGTCCAGACAATGAGCAGTTCTTC	CAEGGPDNEQFF	TRBV7-9	TRBJ2-1	12	.	.
TGTGCCAGCAGTGACCGCTGGAATAATTCACCCCTCCACTTT	CASSDRWNNSPLHF	TRBV6-1	TRBJ1-6	14	.	.
TGCGCCAGCAGCTTTAGCGGGGGGGTACAAGAGACCCAGTACTTC	CASSFSGGVQETQYF	TRBV5-1	TRBJ2-5	15	TRBD2	.
TGTGCCAGCAGCAAACATACCGGGGCAAACACTGAAGCTTTCTTT	CASSKHTGANTEAFF	TRBV5-4	TRBJ1-1	15	.	.
TGTGCCAGCACCGGAGTAACCCAGGAGGTTCAAGAGACCCAGTACTTC	CASTGVTQEVQETQYF	TRBV28	TRBJ2-5	16	.	.
TGTGCCAGCAGCGTACGTAGCCAGAAGTACCAAGAGACCCAGTACTTC	CASSVRSQKYQETQYF	TRBV9	TRBJ2-5	16	.	.
TGTGCCAGCAGCCAAGATCTGGGAGGGGCCAGATCCTATGGCTACACCTTC	CASSQDLGGARSYGYTF	TRBV14	TRBJ1-2	17	.	.
TGTGCCAGCAAGGGGACTTTCGACTCTCAGCCCCAGCATTTT	CASKGTFDSQPQHF	TRBV5-5	TRBJ1-5	14	.	.
TGTGCCTGGAGTGTATGGTCGGGGGATGAAAAACTGTTTTTT	CAWSVWSGDEKLFF	TRBV30	TRBJ1-4	14	.	.
TGTGCCAGCAGCTTAGAGGGAGGCACTGAAGCTTTCTTT	CASSLEGGTEAFF	TRBV7-9	TRBJ1-1	13	.	.
TGTGCCAGCAGCTCCTCCGGCAACCTAAACTATGGCTACACCTTC	CASSSSGNLNYGYTF	TRBV7-2	TRBJ1-2	15	.	.
TGCGCCAGCAGCCTATCAGGGGGATCTGGCTACACCTTC	CASSLSGGSGYTF	TRBV4-1	TRBJ1-2	13	TRBD1	.
TGTGCCAGCAGCTTGGGTGGGAGTGGAGCCGGGGAGCTGTTTTTT	CASSLGGSGAGELFF	TRBV7-6	TRBJ2-2	15	.	.
TGTGCCAGCAGCCCCAGGGGGCAAGGTAGTACTGAAGCTTTCTTT	CASSPRGQGSTEAFF	TRBV28	TRBJ1-1	15	TRBD1	.
TGTGCCACCTCGACAGGGTACACAGATACGCAGTATTTT	CATSTGYTDTQYF	TRBV12-3/TRBV12-4	TRBJ2-3	13	TRBD1	.
TGTGCCAGCACGTATTACGGGACAGGGGGCAATCAGCCCCAGCATTTT	CASTYYGTGGNQPQHF	TRBV5-6	TRBJ1-5	16	TRBD1	.
TGTGCCAGCAGTTTTAAGGGGGAAGTCGGTGGCTACACCTTC	CASSFKGEVGGYTF	TRBV27	TRBJ1-2	14	.	.
TGTGCCAGCAGAGTCCAGGGGGCGAAGTGGGGCACTGAAGCTTTCTTT	CASRVQGAKWGTEAFF	TRBV6-6	TRBJ1-1	16	TRBD1	.
TGCGCCAGCAGCGTTGGAGAACCCTACAATGAGCAGTTCTTC	CASSVGEPYNEQFF	TRBV5-1	TRBJ2-1	14	.	once
TGTGCCAGCAGCCCCCCTGGAGGCGGCAATCAGCCCCAGCATTTT	CASSPPGGGNQPQHF	TRBV11-2	TRBJ1-5	15	.	.
TGCAGCGCACCCGGGAGGAACACTGAAGCTTTCTTT	CSAPGRNTEAFF	TRBV29-1	TRBJ1-1	12	.	.
TGTGCCAGCGGCGAAGGGTGGTCCTACAATGAGCAGTTCTTC	CASGEGWSYNEQFF	TRBV28	TRBJ2-1	14	.	.
TGTGCCAGCAGCTTAGGAGCGGTTAACTATGGCTACACCTTC	CASSLGAVNYGYTF	TRBV11-2	TRBJ1-2	14	.	.
TGTGCCAGCAGTTTACAGGCCACAGATACGCAGTATTTT	CASSLQATDTQYF	TRBV27	TRBJ2-3	13	.	.
TGTGCCAGCAGCCTAGGGCGCAACAATGAGCAGTTCTTC	CASSLGRNNEQFF	TRBV7-6	TRBJ2-1	13	.	few
TGTGCCACCAGATGGAGCCAAGAGACCCAGTACTTC	CATRWSQETQYF	TRBV6-5	TRBJ2-5	12	.	.
TGTGCCAGCTCACCGGGACAGGGTCAGTTCTTC	CASSPGQGQFF	TRBV18	TRBJ2-1	11	TRBD1	once
TGTGCCAGCAGCCCAGGGACTAGCGGGTTCGTGTACGAGCAGTACTTC	CASSPGTSGFVYEQYF	TRBV9	TRBJ2-7	16	TRBD2	.
TGTGCCAGCAGTGAACCCCCCGGCGGTCGACAGTACTTC	CASSEPPGGRQYF	TRBV25-1	TRBJ2-7	13	.	once
TGCAGCGTCGGATCGGGATTTAACTACAATGAGCAGTTCTTC	CSVGSGFNYNEQFF	TRBV29-1	TRBJ2-1	14	.	.
TGTGCCAGCAGCGTGGCCTTCGGGAATGAGCAGTTCTTC	CASSVAFGNEQFF	TRBV5-8	TRBJ2-1	13	.	.
TGTGCCAGCAGTTTTTCCGCGGGCCTTCTTCCCGGGGAGCTGTTTTTT	CASSFSAGLLPGELFF	TRBV6-5	TRBJ2-2	16	.	few